A selection of T cell receptor beta chains follows, all from one sample in a study of Ad26.COV2.S vaccination and SARS-CoV-2 variants. TCRdb keeps only in-frame clones here, not all; method: immunoSEQ multiplex PCR. Of fewer than 400,000 clones in the sample, roughly nine tenths were seen once. The sequencing here drew on peripheral blood, taken in a trial of Ad26.COV2.S vaccine versus placebo. These receptors all come from a person between 18 and 65 years old who received the Ad26.COV2.S COVID-19 vaccine or a placebo. Each CDR3 is given with its conserved first and last residue. A D gene is named only where the DNA matches it firmly. Only some rows state a clone size, as once, few, many or a class for expanded clones.

TRBV19	NA	TRBD1	13	TRBJ2-1	TGTGCCAGTACTTCAGGGGGCCTAAATGAGCAGTTCTTC	CASTSGGLNEQFF
TRBV12-3/TRBV12-4	NA	NA	12	TRBJ1-2	TGTGCCAGCAGCCCCGGGGGGACGGGCTACACCTTC	CASSPGGTGYTF
TRBV2	NA	NA	13	TRBJ1-5	TGTGCCAGCAGTGGAGAAATGAATCAGCCCCAGCATTTT	CASSGEMNQPQHF
TRBV7-9	once	NA	14	TRBJ1-1	TGTGCCAGCAGGTTAGGGGTAGAAGACACTGAAGCTTTCTTT	CASRLGVEDTEAFF
TRBV10-3	NA	NA	13	TRBJ1-3	TGTGCCATCAGTGACAGGGCTGGAAACACCATATATTTT	CAISDRAGNTIYF
TRBV6-2/TRBV6-3	NA	NA	15	TRBJ1-2	TGTGCCAGCAGTTATTTTGGAAGCACGAACGAGGGCTACACCTTC	CASSYFGSTNEGYTF
TRBV5-4	NA	TRBD1	16	TRBJ1-2	TGTGCCAGCAGCTACCTTACAGGGGGCCGCAGCTATGGCTACACCTTC	CASSYLTGGRSYGYTF
TRBV19	few	TRBD1	14	TRBJ1-6	TGTGCCAGTAGTACGGACAGGGAGGGGCGTCCCCTCCACTTT	CASSTDREGRPLHF
TRBV18	NA	NA	15	TRBJ1-5	TGTGCCAGCTCAGAACTCGGACAGTTAAATCAGCCCCAGCATTTT	CASSELGQLNQPQHF
TRBV5-1	NA	NA	14	TRBJ1-5	TGCGCCAGCAGCTTGGACGCGGGGGGCCAGCCCCAGCATTTT	CASSLDAGGQPQHF
TRBV6-2/TRBV6-3	NA	NA	18	TRBJ2-4	TGTGCCAGCAGTTACGTAGCGGACCGCTTGTTGGCCAAAAACATTCAGTACTTC	CASSYVADRLLAKNIQYF
TRBV15	NA	NA	14	TRBJ1-6	TGTGCCACCAGCGTACGGGACTCAGGTTCACCCCTCCACTTT	CATSVRDSGSPLHF
TRBV5-1	NA	NA	14	TRBJ1-4	TGCGCCAGCAGCCCCGAAACAACTAATGAAAAACTGTTTTTT	CASSPETTNEKLFF
TRBV5-1	NA	NA	13	TRBJ2-7	TGCGCCAGCAGCTTGGGACAGTTCTACGAGCAGTACTTC	CASSLGQFYEQYF
TRBV6-5	NA	NA	15	TRBJ1-1	TGTGCCAGCAGTTACTCTCAGGCAGTGAACACTGAAGCTTTCTTT	CASSYSQAVNTEAFF
TRBV5-1	NA	NA	12	TRBJ2-7	TGCGCCAGCAGCCCCGGGGGCTACGAGCAGTACTTC	CASSPGGYEQYF
TRBV9	NA	NA	15	TRBJ2-3	TGTGCCAGCAGCCCCGACACAGGGCACACAGATACGCAGTATTTT	CASSPDTGHTDTQYF
TRBV7-9	NA	NA	19	TRBJ2-1	TGTGCCAGCAGCTTATCGCACGATAGAATTCGTCGCTCCTACAATGAGCAGTTCTTC	CASSLSHDRIRRSYNEQFF
TRBV19	NA	NA	13	TRBJ2-1	TGTGCCAGTAGTATAGACCACTACAATGAGCAGTTCTTC	CASSIDHYNEQFF
TRBV7-9	NA	NA	16	TRBJ2-2	TGTGCCAGCAGCTTACTTCTCCCAGGGGAGGCCGGGGAGCTGTTTTTT	CASSLLLPGEAGELFF
TRBV19	NA	TRBD1	13	TRBJ1-2	TGTGCCAGTAGTCCCAAGACAGGGGATGGCTACACCTTC	CASSPKTGDGYTF
TRBV5-4	NA	TRBD2	17	TRBJ2-1	TGTGCCAGCAGCAAGGGGACTAGCGGATACACCTACAATGAGCAGTTCTTC	CASSKGTSGYTYNEQFF
TRBV3-1/TRBV3-2	NA	TRBD1	13	TRBJ1-5	TGTGCCAGCAGCCCCGACAGGGGACAGCCCCAGCATTTT	CASSPDRGQPQHF
TRBV2	NA	NA	12	TRBJ1-2	TGTGCCAGCACCGGGACTGAGTATGGCTACACCTTC	CASTGTEYGYTF
TRBV2	NA	TRBD1	16	TRBJ2-3	TGTGCCAGCAGTGAACCCCGGGACAGTTACACAGATACGCAGTATTTT	CASSEPRDSYTDTQYF
TRBV27	once	TRBD2	15	TRBJ2-1	TGTGCCAGCAGTTTGGTGAGCGGGGATTACAATGAGCAGTTCTTC	CASSLVSGDYNEQFF
TRBV10-3	NA	NA	13	TRBJ1-4	TGTGCCATCAGGGACGCAACTAATGAAAAACTGTTTTTT	CAIRDATNEKLFF